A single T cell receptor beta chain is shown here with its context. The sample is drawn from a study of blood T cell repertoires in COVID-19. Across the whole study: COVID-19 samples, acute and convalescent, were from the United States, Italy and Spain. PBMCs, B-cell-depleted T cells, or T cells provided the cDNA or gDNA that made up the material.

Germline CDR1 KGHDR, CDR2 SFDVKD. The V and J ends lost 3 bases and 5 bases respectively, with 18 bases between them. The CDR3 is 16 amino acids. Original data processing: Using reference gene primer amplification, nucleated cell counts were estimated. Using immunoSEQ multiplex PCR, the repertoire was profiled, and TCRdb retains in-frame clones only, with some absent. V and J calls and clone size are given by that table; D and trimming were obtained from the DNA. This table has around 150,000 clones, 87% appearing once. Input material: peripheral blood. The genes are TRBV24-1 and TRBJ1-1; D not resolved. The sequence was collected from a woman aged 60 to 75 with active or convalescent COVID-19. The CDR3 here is CATSDHTTAGRTEAFF. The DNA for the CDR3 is TGTGCCACCAGTGATCACACCACGGCGGGGAGAACTGAAGCTTTCTTT.